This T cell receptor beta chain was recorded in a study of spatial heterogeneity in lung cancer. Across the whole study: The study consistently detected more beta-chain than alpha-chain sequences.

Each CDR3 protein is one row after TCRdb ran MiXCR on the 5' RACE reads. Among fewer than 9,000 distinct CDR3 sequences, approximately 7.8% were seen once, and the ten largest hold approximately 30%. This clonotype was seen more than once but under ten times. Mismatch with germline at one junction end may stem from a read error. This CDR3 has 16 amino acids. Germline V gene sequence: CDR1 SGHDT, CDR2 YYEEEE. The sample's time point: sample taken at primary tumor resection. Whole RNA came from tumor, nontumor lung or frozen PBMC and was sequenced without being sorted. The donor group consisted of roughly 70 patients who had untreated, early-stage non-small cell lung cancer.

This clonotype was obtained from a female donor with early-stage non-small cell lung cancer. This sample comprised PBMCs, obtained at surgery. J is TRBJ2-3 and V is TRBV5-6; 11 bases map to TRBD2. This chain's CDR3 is CVSSLRLAGRTDTQYF. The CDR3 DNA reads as TGTGTCAGCAGCCTCCGACTAGCGGGACGCACAGATACGCAGTATTTT.